In this sample, the clone carrying this T cell receptor (beta chain) turned up a few times. Its antigen is still unknown. The germline V and J ends were trimmed by 12 bases and 7 bases, with 18 bases remaining between them. CDR1 and CDR2 (germline): KGHDR, SFDVKD. The CDR3 totals 13 residues. The use of a sample-barcoded 5' primer and a J-beta primer mix characterized a second PCR of roughly 7 to 11 cycles. TCRdb ran MiXCR on the 5' RACE reads and lists one entry per CDR3 protein. Here the sample spans about 720,000 distinct CDR3 sequences, approximately 22% being singletons. This sample stems from a study of blood T cells in healthy people across ages. Study findings and constraints: Unsorted PBMCs prevented conclusive naive versus antigen-experienced comparison.

The source of this sequence is an older man in good health. The rearrangement uses TRBV24-1 and TRBJ1-3; D uncertain. The sequenced sample consisted of blood. This CDR3 is CAAMDHRANTIYF. CDR3 in DNA: TGTGCCGCCATGGACCACCGGGCTAACACCATATATTTT.